Below, 18 T cell receptor beta chains from the same sample are listed, as sequenced in a study of T-cell reconstitution after alpha-beta-depleted transplantation in children. Preparing the TCRbeta library involved the use of unique molecular identifiers. One entry per CDR3 protein results from TCRdb running MiXCR on the PCR reads. The data show 600,000 to 800,000 distinct CDR3 sequences, around 13% seen once. The sequenced sample was PBMCs, obtained before TCRalphabeta/CD19-depleted stem cell transplant. Receptor source: a girl aged 2-10 years with congenital amegakaryocytic thrombocytopenia, due to receive a stem cell transplant.

This clonotype was counted a single time. The gene calls are TRBV30 and TRBJ2-1, with D perhaps TRBD2 (6 bases). This CDR3 comprises 15 residues. Trimming removed 1 base at V and 8 bases at J, with 18 bases between. The germline V gene has CDR1 GTSNPN and CDR2 SVGIG (reference sequence). The CDR3 coding sequence is TGTGCCTGGAGTGAGTTGGTCGGGGGTCTCGATGAGCAGTTCTTC. It yields the protein CAWSELVGGLDEQFF.

This clonotype occurred many times. The chain links TRBV12-3 or TRBV12-4 to TRBJ2-7; 10 bases agree with TRBD1. The V segment lost 4 bases and the J segment 5 bases; nucleotides outside the gene matches: 2. The CDR3 extends over 13 amino acids. The CDR3 DNA is TGTGCCAGCAGTTGGGACAGGGGAAACGAGCAGTACTTC. Amino acid sequence: CASSWDRGNEQYF.

This clonotype has at least ten counts. The V call is TRBV5-1, the J call TRBJ1-1, with D unresolved. The length of the CDR3 is 15 residues. V lost 6 bases to trimming and J lost 3 bases, with 18 bases between them. From germline, CDR1 is SGHRS and CDR2 YFSETQ. The DNA for the CDR3 is TGCGCCAGCAACCCCTCAGGCTTCCTTTACACTGAAGCTTTCTTT. Translating gives CASNPSGFLYTEAFF.

This clonotype appeared a few times. This chain joins TRBV20-1 and TRBJ1-1; D not resolved. Between the trimmed V and J ends, which lost 0 bases and 7 bases, there was a span of 18 bases. This CDR3 region has 15 residues. CDR1 is DFQATT, CDR2 SNEGSKA, per germline (reference sequence). In DNA, the CDR3 is TGCAGTGCTAGAGATCATCGGTCAAGTGCCCGTGAAGCTTTCTTT. Its protein is CSARDHRSSAREAFF.

This clonotype was recorded at least ten times. This rearrangement joins TRBV12-3 or TRBV12-4 to TRBJ2-1, with TRBD2 matching over 7 bases. Trimming removed 6 bases from V and 0 bases from J; junction bases left unmatched: 5. The CDR3 contains 15 residues. CDR3: CASSFGGSSYNEQFF. CDR3 in DNA: TGTGCCAGCAGCTTCGGCGGGAGCTCCTACAATGAGCAGTTCTTC.

This clonotype was seen a handful of times. The rearrangement joins TRBV5-1 to TRBJ1-1; TRBD1 agrees at 10 bases. CDR1 is SGHRS and CDR2 is YFSETQ in the germline V gene. This CDR3 has 19 residues. V dropped 2 bases and J dropped 5; count of bases not matched to a gene: 18. DNA for the CDR3: TGCGCCAGCAGCTTCGAACCTCCCAGACAGGGGGCAGTGCGAACTGAAGCTTTCTTT. Translating gives CASSFEPPRQGAVRTEAFF.

Here the CDR3 reads CASSPPGGGGLYNEQFF. In DNA, the CDR3 is TGTGCCAGCAGTCCTCCAGGGGGGGGAGGGCTCTACAATGAGCAGTTCTTC. The J gene is TRBJ2-1, the V gene TRBV12-3 or TRBV12-4; D may match TRBD1 or TRBD2 (7 bases each). With 5 bases removed from V and 3 bases from J, the gap between germline ends came to 20 bases. The CDR3 is 17 residues long.

The chain has TRBV27 and TRBJ2-3; a possible D gene is TRBD2 (6 bases). Germline loops: CDR1 MNHEY, CDR2 SMNVEV (reference sequence). The CDR3 has 17 amino acids. V was clipped by 5 bases and J by 0 bases, with 18 bases between them. The CDR3, as DNA: TGTGCCAGCAGTAAGCAAGCCGGGACTTTTAGCACAGATACGCAGTATTTT. Translating gives CASSKQAGTFSTDTQYF.

This clonotype was counted many times. This chain connects TRBV7-8 to TRBJ2-1; D is uncertain. This CDR3 comprises 14 residues. CDR1 is SGHVS, CDR2 FQNEAQ, per germline. The germline V and J ends were trimmed by 5 bases and 6 bases, with 14 bases remaining between them. The CDR3 reads CASSLRVSPNEQFF. In nucleotides, the CDR3 is TGTGCCAGCAGCCTGAGAGTTTCGCCCAATGAGCAGTTCTTC.

This clonotype was recorded many times. The chain uses TRBV12-3 or TRBV12-4 and TRBJ1-2, with D perhaps matching TRBD1 (5 bases). The CDR3 runs 12 residues. The germline V and J ends were trimmed by 2 bases and 6 bases, with 7 bases remaining between them. CDR3 nucleotide sequence: TGTGCCAGCAGTTTATTAGGGGATGGCTACACCTTC. It specifies CASSLLGDGYTF.

The gene calls are TRBV14 and TRBJ2-4; D call uncertain. Germline V gene lookup returns CDR1 SGHDN and CDR2 FVKESK. The CDR3 spans 11 residues. Deletions cut 3 bases from V and 7 bases from J, with 4 bases between. The CDR3 region is CASSQSNIQYF. Here the CDR3 DNA reads TGTGCCAGCAGCCAGAGTAACATTCAGTACTTC.

This clonotype showed up many times. The rearrangement links TRBV5-1 to TRBJ2-1; the match to TRBD2 covers 9 bases. Germline V gene sequence: CDR1 SGHRS, CDR2 YFSETQ. The V segment lost 0 bases and the J segment 8 bases; nucleotides outside the gene matches: 12. The CDR3 is made up of 17 amino acids. The CDR3: CASSLAYNSGSRDEQFF. CDR3 nucleotides: TGCGCCAGCAGCTTGGCCTATAATAGCGGGAGTCGTGATGAGCAGTTCTTC.

V usage is TRBV18 and J usage is TRBJ1-4; no definite D call. Germline V lookup: CDR1 KGHSH, CDR2 LQKENI. The CDR3 loop spans 14 amino acids. Trimming left V 3 bases short and J 4 bases short, with 9 bases between. CDR3 sequence reads: CASSPAQVNEKLFF. CDR3 DNA: TGTGCCAGCTCACCGGCCCAGGTTAATGAAAAACTGTTTTTT. Full variable domain (missing parts from reference TRBV18 and TRBJ1-4): NAGVMQNPRHLVRRRGQEARLRCSPMKGHSHVYWYRQLPEEGLKFMVYLQKENIIDESGMPKERFSAEFPKEGPSILRIQQVVRGDSAAYFCASSPAQVNEKLFFGSGTQLSVL.

The rearrangement links TRBV18 to TRBJ1-1; D unresolved. Trimming removed 2 bases from V and 3 bases from J, with 10 bases in between. The CDR3 contains 14 residues. Germline CDR1 and CDR2: KGHSH and LQKENI. The CDR3 DNA sequence: TGTGCCAGCTCACCAGGGGTGCGGGACACTGAAGCTTTCTTT. This codes for CASSPGVRDTEAFF.

This clonotype was counted ten times or more. V is TRBV20-1 and J is TRBJ2-7; D could derive from TRBD1 or TRBD2 (5 bases each). The V gene's germline CDR1 is DFQATT and CDR2 SNEGSKA (reference sequence). V was trimmed by 7 bases and J by 3 bases, leaving 22 bases between them. The CDR3 consists of 15 residues. Here the CDR3 DNA reads TGCAGTGGATCCTCCCCCCGGGACGGAATCTACGAGCAGTACTTC. Translation: CSGSSPRDGIYEQYF.

This clonotype was counted at least ten times. The J gene is TRBJ2-3, the V gene TRBV10-3; no firm D call. This CDR3 contains 14 residues. V was pared by 6 bases and J by 1 base, with 11 bases between. The germline V gene has CDR1 ENHRY and CDR2 SYGVKD. The CDR3 reads CAIRDASGTDTQYF. DNA of the CDR3: TGTGCCATCAGGGACGCCAGCGGCACAGATACGCAGTATTTT.

This clonotype was picked up many times. This sequence joins TRBV12-3 or TRBV12-4 and TRBJ2-3, with D unresolved. Trimming cost V 6 bases and J 6 bases, with 19 bases left between them. The CDR3 is made up of 15 amino acids. For the CDR3, the DNA is TGTGCCAGCAGCCTGGGCCCTTTCGCGCAGGATACGCAGTATTTT. Its translation is CASSLGPFAQDTQYF.

Many counts were recorded for this clonotype. V and J are TRBV12-3 or TRBV12-4 and TRBJ1-1; no clear D gene. V lost 7 bases, J lost 4 bases, and 10 bases lay in between. The CDR3 totals 12 residues. The CDR3 sequence: CASMLAGTEAFF. DNA of the CDR3: TGTGCCAGCATGTTAGCCGGCACTGAAGCTTTCTTT.